The entry below describes one T cell receptor beta chain. Its antigen is undetermined. These data originate in a study of T cell repertoires in ileal Crohn's disease. Study at large: Median disease duration was approximately eight years; roughly 40% smoked at surgery. Study outcomes and limitations: Clonality above 26.8% at surgery always came with endoscopic recurrence. High-frequency clones were more common in sorted CD8 than CD4 cells.

Sequencing used immunoSEQ multiplex PCR; TCRdb keeps in-frame clones, though not all of them. The repertoire holds 7,000 to 9,500 clones, with about 80% as singletons. The sample was ileal tissue. The receptor's source is an adult with Crohn's disease.

CDR3 residues: CASSQDRGDEQYF. As DNA, the CDR3 is TGTGCCAGCAGCCAAGACAGGGGGGACGAGCAGTACTTC. The genes are TRBV7-3 and TRBJ2-7, with 9 bases matching TRBD1. The CDR3 loop spans 13 amino acids. Germline V gives CDR1 SGHTA, CDR2 FQGTGA. Unmatched junction bases numbered 4, after V lost 5 bases and J lost 5 bases. Full variable domain (remainder filled in from reference TRBV7-3 and TRBJ2-7): GAGVSQTPSNKVTEKGKYVELRCDPISGHTALYWYRQSLGQGPEFLIYFQGTGAADDSGLPNDRFFAVRPEGSVSTLKIQRTERGDSAVYLCASSQDRGDEQYFGPGTRLTVT.